This T cell receptor (beta chain) emerged from a study of CD8+ T cells in alopecia areata. The overall study: Severity in treated patients was scored by percentage of scalp area affected.

The treatment is: oral pan-JAK inhibitor, 5-10 mg twice daily. Sorting separated CD4+ and CD8+ T cells out of PBMCs. The CDR3 runs 16 residues. Trimming stripped 0 bases from V and 2 bases from J, with 14 bases between. Looked up from germline, CDR1 is WNHNN and CDR2 is SYGVQD (reference sequence). Investigators isolated RNA and reverse transcribed it into cDNA to act as the sequencing template. Profiled with immunoSEQ multiplex PCR; TCRdb holds only in-frame clones, not every one. The table includes about 170,000 clones, approximately 52% detected once. Whole-study findings and limits: An increase in clonality over normal scalp was evident in lesional scalp, especially alopecia totalis/universalis. How baseline CD8+ expansion relates to response remains uncertain (there was one nonresponder).

Of note for this clone: The antigen remains undetermined.

Here the sequenced sample was CD4+ T cells sorted from blood, taken at approximately week 61, from a patient treated with tofacitinib. The TCR comes from a human donor with alopecia areata. The chain has TRBV10-1 and TRBJ2-7; D uncertain. CDR3 loop: CASSESPQTPTYEQYF. In DNA, the CDR3 is TGCGCCAGCAGTGAGTCCCCACAGACACCCACCTACGAGCAGTACTTC.